This note documents a single T cell receptor beta chain sequence. Its antigen is currently unknown. Repertoires were generated with immunoSEQ multiplex PCR, while TCRdb's copy carries only in-frame clones and drops some. Of about 110,000 clones in the sample, roughly nine tenths were seen once. The sample comes from a study of T cell responses to AZD1222 COVID-19 vaccine. General study results and limits: Among AZD1222 vaccinees, only six or seven were seropositive at baseline. Donor demographics were predominantly white British with a female majority; clonal diversity may be underestimated.

The sequencing here drew on peripheral blood, taken on day 0 of MenACWY control vaccination. The receptor's source is an adult in good health.

As DNA, the CDR3 is TGTGCCAGCAGCTTAGATCCGGGGAGATTTGGCACCGGGGAGCTGTTTTTT. It codes for CASSLDPGRFGTGELFF. This sequence joins TRBV7-2 and TRBJ2-2, with D maybe TRBD2 (5 bases). Germline values: CDR1 SGHTA, CDR2 FQGNSA. The length of the CDR3 is 17 residues. V shed 1 base and J shed 4 bases, with 16 bases lying between them.